This is a list of T cell receptor beta chains from one sample in a study of cytomegalovirus exposure and HLA in healthy donors. Profiled with immunoSEQ multiplex PCR; TCRdb holds only in-frame clones, not every one. The sample has some 170,000 clones, 72% seen once; the top ten hold 2% to 3%. The specimen sequenced was PBMCs. These receptors all come from a human donor in good health. Both conserved end residues are part of each CDR3.

>TRBJ2-3|TRBV2
CASSDGGGSTDTQYF
>TRBJ2-6|TRBV25-1
CASSGGQGSGANVLTF
>TRBJ1-2|TRBV7-9
CASSSSGVNYGYTF
>TRBJ1-1|TRBV6-4
CASRLTMTNTEAFF
>TRBJ2-3|TRBV9
CASSVEAGGTDTQYF
>TRBJ1-3|TRBV7-8
CASSPEGVPSGNTIYF
>TRBJ1-1|TRBV6-6
CASRQQGNTEAFF
>TRBJ2-1|TRBV9
CASSVAGASGALNEQFF
>TRBJ2-7|TRBV29-1
CSVELGGSYREQYF
>TRBJ1-4|TRBV7-9
CASSPRGDRWNEKLFF
>TRBJ2-3|TRBV9
CASSATYSGSTDTQYF
>TRBJ2-1|TRBV6-6
CASSRDRGYNEQFF
>TRBJ2-1|TRBV10-3
CAISAGPRGHNEQFF
>TRBJ2-1|TRBV5-1
CASSLDGGGLYNEQFF
>TRBJ2-2|TRBV5-1
CASSLTTGGGELFF
>TRBJ2-7|TRBV6-4
CASSDKGQGKREQYF
>TRBJ2-5|TRBV7-6
CASKIGAGEETQYF
>TRBJ2-2|TRBV7-8
CASSSNRVTGELFF
>TRBJ2-7|TRBV19
CASSMPGGRYEQYF
>TRBJ2-7|TRBV7-6
CASSLWAGFAYEQYF
>TRBJ1-3|TRBV9
CASSGAGNSGNTIYF
>TRBJ1-6|TRBV5-1
CASSDSLNSPLHF
>TRBJ1-5|TRBV27
CASSTILIQGKGQPQHF
>TRBJ1-2|TRBV29-1
CSTLQTNYGYTF
>TRBJ1-2|TRBV5-6
CASSLYLGQGSGYTF
>TRBJ1-2|TRBV5-1
CASRPRTGEDYGYTF
>TRBJ2-7|TRBV7-8
CASSLGVEQYF
>TRBJ1-4|TRBV4-1
CASSHVFPGGKTEELFF
>TRBJ2-3|TRBV19
CASSARQGGTDTQYF
>TRBJ2-7|TRBV27
CASSLGETGSSYEQYF
>TRBJ2-7|TRBV6-5
CASSPRDRGYEQYF
>TRBJ1-2|TRBV19
CASRTGGYYGYTF
>NA|TRBV19
CASRGGQGNDEQYF
>TRBJ1-3|TRBV5-1
CASRREGGSGNTIYF
>TRBJ2-1|TRBV7-6
CASSFPGQGVYNEQFF
>TRBJ2-7|TRBV13
CASSSRGTGKLDEQYF
>TRBJ1-1|TRBV27
CASSFLSGNTEAFF
>TRBJ2-7|TRBV6-6
CASSYSGREVHEQYF
>TRBJ2-3|TRBV7-9
CASSQGLAGNEQYF
>TRBJ1-2|TRBV27
CASSDRVLDGYTF
>TRBJ2-5|TRBV15
CATSRDRDSGSTQYF
>TRBJ1-1|TRBV5-1
CASSSGRGGNTEAFF
>TRBJ1-5|TRBV12-5
CASGSSAGQNSNQPQHF
>TRBJ2-1|TRBV4-1
CASSALGLAGGPSYNEQFF
>TRBJ1-6|TRBV18
CASSPDGGDNSPLHF
>TRBJ2-7|TRBV4-1
CASSQTTQGAREQYF
>TRBJ2-2|TRBV7-6
CASTLTGGSTGELFF
>TRBJ2-5|TRBV4-1
CASSPDRDMRETQYF
>TRBJ1-2|TRBV4-2
CASSQDYRTVSYGYTF
>TRBJ2-7|TRBV9
CASSVGGGGAEQYF
>TRBJ1-5|TRBV19
CASSIFPQPQHF
>TRBJ1-4|TRBV5-1
CASSPFSRDEKLFF
>TRBJ1-4|TRBV19
CASSKDPSSEKLFF
>TRBJ1-2|TRBV14
CASSPGIDGYTF
>TRBJ2-3|TRBV27
CASSRGQGWNTQYF